In its sample, the clone carrying this T cell receptor (beta chain) was seen many times. The CDR3 totals 14 residues. The V gene's germline CDR1 is GTSNPN and CDR2 SVGIG (reference sequence). V lost 5 bases to trimming and J lost 3 bases; unmatched junction nucleotides: 8. Per the original methods: By means of reference gene primer amplification, nucleated cell counts were estimated. Profiled with immunoSEQ multiplex PCR; TCRdb holds only in-frame clones, not every one. V and J calls and clone size are given by that table; D and trimming were obtained from the DNA. The data hold approximately 240,000 clones, with roughly 84% observed a single time. This sample was taken from a study of blood T cell repertoires in COVID-19. Study context: COVID-19 samples from acute and convalescent phases originated in the United States, Italy and Spain. The cDNA or gDNA used as material had been derived from T cells, B-cell-depleted T cells, or PBMCs.

The clonotype originates from a man in his forties or fifties who had recovered from COVID-19. This chain links TRBV30 with TRBJ2-5, with 8 nucleotides matching TRBD2. Sequenced sample: peripheral blood. The DNA for the CDR3 is TGTGCCTGGTTCTCCGGGACTAGGAAAGAGACCCAGTACTTC. Translation gives CAWFSGTRKETQYF.